Sequencing of this T cell receptor (beta chain) was carried out in a study of shared clonotypes between healthy human individuals. Study-wide results and limits: Clonotype sharing among donors likely depends on sequencing depth. Non-shared clonotypes had lower generation probabilities than clonotypes shared by all four sorted-subset donors. Genetic and exposure-history diversity was limited by the few donors.

CDR1 and CDR2 (germline): MNHEY, SVGAGI. V dropped 7 bases and J dropped 7; count of bases not matched to a gene: 6. The CDR3 extends over 12 amino acids. Profiled with immunoSEQ multiplex PCR; TCRdb holds only in-frame clones, not every one. This table holds more than 2,000,000 clones, approximately 94% found once. This clone showed up just a few times. Its antigen is unidentified. This specimen includes other DNA sequences encoding the same CDR3. The sequence came from a man aged 18 to 30 in good health. The gene calls are TRBV6-5 and TRBJ1-2, with 7 bases identical to TRBD1. Sequenced input: naive CD4+ T cells sorted from blood. Subset: CD45RA+ positively selected. The CDR3 sequence: CASTRQGGGYTF. CDR3 DNA sequence: TGTGCCAGCACCCGACAGGGCGGTGGCTACACCTTC.